The 32 T cell receptor beta chains below were found in one sample sequenced in a study of blood T cell repertoires in COVID-19. Profiled with immunoSEQ multiplex PCR; TCRdb holds only in-frame clones, not every one. The profile covers roughly 21,000 clones, with about four fifths appearing a single time and roughly 3.2% taken by the ten largest. Sequenced material: peripheral blood. The receptors here all came from a man in his forties with acute or convalescent COVID-19.

The chain carries TRBV9 and TRBJ2-1; TRBD1 agrees at 9 bases. Germline CDR1 SGDLS, CDR2 YYNGEE. V lost 2 bases and J lost 6; bases outside the gene matches: 6. This CDR3 contains 15 residues. Here the CDR3 DNA reads TGTGCCAGCAGCGTTGGACAGGGGACCTTCAATGAGCAGTTCTTC. Residues: CASSVGQGTFNEQFF.

CDR3 sequence (DNA): TGTGCCAGCAGTGGGGGACAGCTCCAGCTTGCCCAGCATTTT. Its protein product is CASSGGQLQLAQHF. The V gene is TRBV6-2 or TRBV6-3, the J gene TRBJ1-5; 7 bases fit TRBD1. This CDR3 region has 14 residues. Germline V lookup: CDR1 MNHEY, CDR2 SVGEGT. The V and J ends lost 5 bases and 11 bases, in that order; junction bases with no gene match: 12.

The chain couples TRBV5-4 to TRBJ1-6, with D unresolved. The CDR3 is 13 residues long. Trimming took 0 bases from V and 14 from J, leaving 12 bases between them. Per the germline V gene, CDR1 is SGHNT and CDR2 is YYREEE (reference sequence). The CDR3 DNA is TGTGCCAGCAGCTTGGATAGCGGCCAGACCCTCCACTTT. Its protein is CASSLDSGQTLHF. Using reference TRBV5-4 and TRBJ1-6 for the parts outside the CDR3, the full variable domain is ETGVTQSPTHLIKTRGQQVTLRCSSQSGHNTVSWYQQALGQGPQFIFQYYREEENGRGNFPPRFSGLQFPNYSSELNVNALELDDSALYLCASSLDSGQTLHFGNGTRLTVT.

The rearrangement links TRBV5-1 to TRBJ2-1; 8 bases map to TRBD2. J gave up 0 bases and V 4 bases, and 3 bases lay outside the gene matches. The CDR3 has 15 residues. Germline CDR1 is SGHRS and CDR2 is YFSETQ. The CDR3: CASSLGLASYNEQFF. The CDR3 DNA sequence: TGCGCCAGCAGCCTTGGACTAGCCTCCTACAATGAGCAGTTCTTC.

The chain uses TRBV29-1 and TRBJ1-5; D may be TRBD1 (6 bases). Per the germline V gene, CDR1 is SQVTM and CDR2 is ANQGSEA. V lost 5 bases and J lost 6, with 14 bases in between. This CDR3 is 13 amino acids long. The CDR3 DNA reads as TGCAGCGTTTCCACAGGGTCGGGTCAGCCCCAGCATTTT. Protein: CSVSTGSGQPQHF.

The gene calls are TRBV5-4 and TRBJ2-7, with D maybe TRBD1 (6 bases). This CDR3 spans 15 amino acids. Germline loops: CDR1 SGHNT, CDR2 YYREEE (reference sequence). Trimming removed 4 bases from V and 3 bases from J, with 17 bases in between. The CDR3 region has the DNA TGTGCCAGCAGCATCCAGGGGATGGAGATCTACGAGCAGTACTTC. Amino acids: CASSIQGMEIYEQYF.

The V and J genes are TRBV7-9 and TRBJ2-2; 11 bases agree with TRBD2. Germline V gene sequence: CDR1 SEHNR, CDR2 FQNEAQ (reference sequence). With V trimmed by 6 bases and J by 0 bases, 12 bases remained unmatched. The CDR3 spans 19 residues. The CDR3 reads CASSFPGLAALANTGELFF. The CDR3 DNA reads TGTGCCAGCAGTTTTCCGGGACTAGCGGCACTCGCGAACACCGGGGAGCTGTTTTTT. The complete variable domain, with remaining parts taken from reference TRBV7-9 and TRBJ2-2, reads DTGVSQNPRHKITKRGQNVTFRCDPISEHNRLYWYRQTLGQGPEFLTYFQNEAQLEKSRLLSDRFSAERPKGSFSTLEIQRTEQGDSAMYLCASSFPGLAALANTGELFFGEGSRLTVL.

This clone was counted only a few times. This same CDR3 is encoded by further DNA sequences in the sample. This chain joins TRBV7-2 and TRBJ1-3, with TRBD1 matching over 10 bases. The trim removed 4 bases at V and 4 bases at J, leaving 4 bases unmatched. This CDR3 spans 15 amino acids. CDR1 is SGHTA and CDR2 is FQGNSA in the germline V gene. The CDR3 protein is CASSWGQGTGNTIYF. In DNA form, the CDR3 reads TGTGCCAGCAGCTGGGGACAGGGGACCGGAAACACCATATATTTT.

This clone was seen a single time. The chain joins TRBV7-6 to TRBJ1-1, with D tentatively TRBD1 (6 bases). This CDR3 spans 15 amino acids. Between the trimmed V and J ends, which lost 1 base and 5 bases, there was a span of 14 bases. In germline, CDR1 is SGHVS, CDR2 FNYEAQ. This chain's CDR3 is CASSLGAGVGTEAFF. CDR3 sequence (DNA): TGTGCCAGCAGCTTAGGGGCAGGGGTAGGAACTGAAGCTTTCTTT.

The CDR3 reads CASSLGANTEAFF. The CDR3 DNA is TGTGCCAGCAGCTTAGGGGCGAACACTGAAGCTTTCTTT. This chain links TRBV7-7 with TRBJ1-1; D unclear. The CDR3 loop spans 13 amino acids. Trimming stripped 1 base from V and 1 base from J, with 4 bases between. Germline values: CDR1 SSHAT, CDR2 FNYEAQ (reference sequence). The full variable domain, completed using reference TRBV7-7 and TRBJ1-1, is GAGVSQSPRYKVTKRGQDVTLRCDPISSHATLYWYQQALGQGPEFLTYFNYEAQPDKSGLPSDRFSAERPEGSISTLTIQRTEQRDSAMYRCASSLGANTEAFFGQGTRLTVV.

The chain employs TRBV6-5 and TRBJ2-7, with D perhaps TRBD1 (5 bases). The CDR3 consists of 14 residues. Per germline, CDR1 MNHEY and CDR2 SVGAGI. V gave up 5 bases and J gave up 0 bases, with 11 bases separating them. The CDR3 nucleotides are TGTGCCAGCAGTATGGGGCGAACCTCCTACGAGCAGTACTTC. Translating gives CASSMGRTSYEQYF.

V usage is TRBV25-1 and J usage is TRBJ2-3, with TRBD2 matching 7 bases. With V trimmed by 5 bases and J by 1 base, 6 bases remained unmatched. The CDR3 runs to 15 residues. Germline V gives CDR1 MGHDK, CDR2 SYGVNS. Here the CDR3 reads CASSFAGVGTDTQYF. CDR3 nucleotides: TGTGCCAGCAGTTTCGCGGGGGTTGGCACAGATACGCAGTATTTT.

This chain joins TRBV3-1 (or the pseudogene TRBV3-2) and TRBJ1-2, with TRBD1 as a possible D gene (6 bases). The CDR3 has 14 residues. Germline CDR1 LGHDT, CDR2 YNNKEL (reference sequence). Trimming removed 4 bases from V and 2 bases from J, with 11 bases in between. This chain's CDR3 is CASSPPGTNYGYTF. CDR3 nucleotides: TGTGCCAGCAGCCCCCCCGGGACAAACTATGGCTACACCTTC.

The chain uses TRBV5-6 and TRBJ1-5; 7 bases align to TRBD1. The junction had 2 bases not matched to a gene; V was cut back by 1 base and J by 4 bases. CDR3 size: 14 residues. Germline values: CDR1 SGHDT, CDR2 YYEEEE. CDR3 sequence: CASSLKGANQPQHF. The CDR3 DNA reads TGTGCCAGCAGCTTGAAGGGGGCAAATCAGCCCCAGCATTTT.

This clone was recorded only once. The chain combines TRBV5-1 with TRBJ2-5, with 9 bases aligning to TRBD2. This CDR3 region has 17 residues. Germline CDR1 reads SGHRS; CDR2 reads YFSETQ. V gave up 4 bases and J gave up 1 base; unmatched junction bases: 11. CDR3 sequence reads: CASSPGVASGAQETQYF. The CDR3 nucleotides are TGCGCCAGCAGCCCAGGTGTGGCTAGCGGGGCCCAAGAGACCCAGTACTTC.

The V and J genes are TRBV14 and TRBJ1-6; D call uncertain. The V gene lost 2 bases and the J gene lost 0 bases, with 14 bases spanning the gap. The germline gives CDR1 SGHDN, CDR2 FVKESK. CDR3 length equals 18 residues. CDR3 sequence reads: CASSQLGGKSSYNSPLHF. As DNA, the CDR3 is TGTGCCAGCAGCCAACTTGGAGGGAAAAGCTCCTATAATTCACCCCTCCACTTT.

J is TRBJ2-1 and V is TRBV6-1, with D possibly matching TRBD2 (6 bases). V was shortened by 5 bases and J by 10 bases, with 18 bases between the two germline ends. CDR1 and CDR2 from the germline V gene are MNHNS and SASEGT. There are 14 residues in the CDR3. CDR3 region: CASSPGTPGEEQFF. For the CDR3, the DNA is TGTGCCAGCAGTCCCGGGACTCCGGGAGAGGAGCAGTTCTTC.

The rearrangement links TRBV19 to TRBJ1-6, with 9 bases aligning to TRBD1. The junction had 10 bases not matched to a gene; V was cut back by 6 bases and J by 7 bases. Germline CDR1 is LNHDA and CDR2 is SQIVND (reference sequence). The CDR3 extends over 16 amino acids. This chain's CDR3 is CASRELTGTGNSPLHF. The CDR3 nucleotides are TGTGCCAGTAGGGAACTTACCGGGACAGGGAATTCACCCCTCCACTTT.

This chain links TRBV11-2 with TRBJ1-4; weak D call: TRBD1 (6 bases). The CDR3 loop spans 11 amino acids. Trimming took off 4 bases at V and 13 bases at J, with 10 bases between the two ends. Germline assignment: CDR1 SGHAT and CDR2 FQNNGV. The CDR3 region is CASSSDRRLFF. In DNA, the CDR3 is TGTGCCAGCAGCTCTGACAGGCGACTGTTTTTT.

V gene TRBV12-2 combines with J gene TRBJ2-7; TRBD1, as called in the table, went unchecked against the DNA. TRBV12-2 is flagged as a pseudogene. The CDR3 covers 16 residues. CDR3 in amino acids: CASRPRHHRAPYEQYF. CDR3 sequence (DNA): TGTGCAAGTCGCCCAAGGCACCACAGGGCGCCCTACGAGCAGTACTTC.

This rearrangement joins TRBV30 to TRBJ2-2; D gene unclear. The ends were cut back, 4 bases at V and 3 bases at J, with 9 bases in the middle. The CDR3 totals 13 residues. Per the germline V gene, CDR1 is GTSNPN and CDR2 is SVGIG (reference sequence). For the CDR3, the DNA is TGTGCCTGGAAGTGGCGGCACACCGGGGAGCTGTTTTTT. Translating it yields CAWKWRHTGELFF.

The V call is TRBV7-3, the J call TRBJ2-6; D unresolved. The V gene lost 2 bases and the J gene lost 0 bases, with 8 bases spanning the gap. This CDR3 spans 16 amino acids. Germline V gene sequence: CDR1 SGHTA, CDR2 FQGTGA. CDR3 DNA: TGTGCCAGCAGCTTACACCCCAGCTCTGGGGCCAACGTCCTGACTTTC. Translation gives CASSLHPSSGANVLTF.

This clone was picked up one time. The chain employs TRBV6-5 and TRBJ1-2; TRBD1 agrees at 10 bases. Germline CDR1 MNHEY, CDR2 SVGAGI. After removal of 6 bases from V and 4 bases from J, the junction contained 5 bases not matched to a gene. The CDR3 has 14 residues. The CDR3 is CASRLDRGVYGYTF. As DNA, the CDR3 is TGTGCCAGCAGGCTGGACAGGGGGGTCTATGGCTACACCTTC.

This clone was seen a handful of times. The rearrangement uses TRBV18 and TRBJ1-1, with D uncertain. The CDR3 sequence is 14 residues long. The germline gives CDR1 KGHSH, CDR2 LQKENI. Between the trimmed V and J ends, which lost 2 bases and 1 base, there was a span of 8 bases. CDR3 nucleotides: TGTGCCAGCTCACCAGCCGGAGGGAACACTGAAGCTTTCTTT. It specifies CASSPAGGNTEAFF.

The chain uses TRBV6-5 and TRBJ1-2; D may be TRBD1 (5 bases). The V gene's germline CDR1 is MNHEY and CDR2 SVGAGI. This CDR3 is 15 amino acids long. Trimming pared 5 bases from V and 4 bases from J, leaving 17 bases between. CDR3 sequence reads: CASSLRQPSSYGYTF. CDR3 nucleotide sequence: TGTGCCAGCAGTCTTCGACAGCCGAGTTCCTATGGCTACACCTTC.

V usage is TRBV2 and J usage is TRBJ1-4; D perhaps matches TRBD1 (6 bases). Trimming took 6 bases from V and 5 from J, leaving 16 bases between them. This CDR3 has 15 amino acids. Germline CDR1 reads SNHLY; CDR2 reads FYNNEI. This CDR3 reads CASSGGPGPNEKLFF. DNA for the CDR3: TGTGCCAGCAGCGGGGGGCCGGGACCAAATGAAAAACTGTTTTTT. Full variable domain (rest looked up from reference TRBV2 and TRBJ1-4): EPEVTQTPSHQVTQMGQEVILRCVPISNHLYFYWYRQILGQKVEFLVSFYNNEISEKSEIFDDQFSVERPDGSNFTLKIRSTKLEDSAMYFCASSGGPGPNEKLFFGSGTQLSVL.

This clone showed up just a few times. The chain joins TRBV5-1 to TRBJ2-7, with D possibly being TRBD2 (6 bases). Germline CDR1 SGHRS, CDR2 YFSETQ. CDR3 size: 14 residues. V lost 5 bases and J 1 base, leaving 13 bases between the germline ends. The CDR3 DNA reads TGCGCCAGCAGAACTATCGGGGGTTCCTACGAGCAGTACTTC. Encoded protein: CASRTIGGSYEQYF. Together with reference TRBV5-1 and TRBJ2-7, the CDR3 gives the full variable domain: KAGVTQTPRYLIKTRGQQVTLSCSPISGHRSVSWYQQTPGQGLQFLFEYFSETQRNKGNFPGRFSGRQFSNSRSEMNVSTLELGDSALYLCASRTIGGSYEQYFGPGTRLTVT.

This chain uses TRBV7-8 with TRBJ2-7, with D tentatively TRBD2 (7 bases). Germline CDR1 SGHVS, CDR2 FQNEAQ. The V end was cut by 0 bases, the J end by 4 bases, with 10 bases between. The CDR3 spans 14 residues. CDR3 in DNA: TGTGCCAGCAGCTTAGCGGGGGGGCCGTACGAGCAGTACTTC. It is translated as CASSLAGGPYEQYF. The full variable domain, in which reference TRBV7-8 and TRBJ2-7 provide the parts outside the CDR3, is GAGVSQSPRYKVAKRGQDVALRCDPISGHVSLFWYQQALGQGPEFLTYFQNEAQLDKSGLPSDRFFAERPEGSVSTLKIQRTQQEDSAVYLCASSLAGGPYEQYFGPGTRLTVT.

This chain links TRBV20-1 with TRBJ2-1; possible D gene TRBD2, 6 bases. The CDR3 has 11 residues. Germline-derived CDR1 and CDR2 are DFQATT and SNEGSKA (reference sequence). The V and J ends lost 3 bases and 8 bases respectively, with 8 bases between them. CDR3 bases: TGCAGTGCTAGCCGGGACTATGAGCAGTTCTTC. This gives the protein CSASRDYEQFF.

The CDR3 protein is CASSVGKGRGDTQYF. The CDR3 region has the DNA TGTGCCAGCAGCGTAGGGAAAGGCCGGGGAGATACGCAGTATTTT. The rearrangement uses TRBV9 and TRBJ2-3; maybe TRBD2 (5 bases). Trimming stripped 0 bases from V and 5 bases from J, with 13 bases between. Germline assignment: CDR1 SGDLS and CDR2 YYNGEE. The CDR3 consists of 15 residues. Full variable domain (missing parts from reference TRBV9 and TRBJ2-3): DSGVTQTPKHLITATGQRVTLRCSPRSGDLSVYWYQQSLDQGLQFLIQYYNGEERAKGNILERFSAQQFPDLHSELNLSSLELGDSALYFCASSVGKGRGDTQYFGPGTRLTVL.

This clone has more than one count but fewer than ten. The V call is TRBV7-2, the J call TRBJ1-6, with a weak D call TRBD1 (5 bases). In germline, CDR1 is SGHTA, CDR2 FQGNSA. With 8 bases removed from V and 7 bases from J, the gap between germline ends came to 12 bases. CDR3 length: 13 residues. This CDR3 is CASAQARNSPLHF. CDR3 in DNA: TGTGCCAGCGCACAGGCGAGAAATTCACCCCTCCACTTT.

This chain links TRBV4-1 with TRBJ1-4; 7 bases fit TRBD1. The CDR3 is made up of 15 amino acids. Germline trimming cut 3 bases from V and 5 bases from J; bases unmatched to any gene: 6. In germline, CDR1 is MGHRA, CDR2 YSYEKL. The chain's CDR3 is CASSQSRDRNEKLFF. The CDR3 coding sequence is TGCGCCAGCAGCCAGTCCCGGGACAGAAATGAAAAACTGTTTTTT.